This TCR beta chain was sequenced in a study of T cells in Graves' hyperthyroidism and ophthalmopathy. The CDR3 is made up of 16 amino acids. Germline V gives CDR1 SGHAT, CDR2 FQNNGV. V shed 5 bases, J shed 7 bases, and the junction held 11 bases outside the gene matches. Amplification of TCR beta CDR3 regions used RNA as the template. In the first-round RT-PCR of the TCR CDR3, the HTBI primer set was used. Each CDR3 protein gets one entry after TCRdb re-called the multiplex PCR reads with MiXCR. The table has approximately 570,000 distinct CDR3 sequences, roughly 21% seen once. This clonotype was counted between two and nine times.

Material for sequencing was blood. The chain has TRBV11-2 and TRBJ2-3; 11 bases are shared with TRBD2. The TCR sequence derives from a man between 35 and 55 years old with Graves' ophthalmopathy. DNA of the CDR3: TGTGCCAGCAGCCCAGAACTAGCGGGAGCTCCGAATACGCAGTATTTT. Protein sequence: CASSPELAGAPNTQYF. The entire variable domain, with the rest obtained from reference TRBV11-2 and TRBJ2-3, is as follows: EAGVAQSPRYKIIEKRQSVAFWCNPISGHATLYWYQQILGQGPKLLIQFQNNGVVDDSQLPKDRFSAERLKGVDSTLKIQPAKLEDSAVYLCASSPELAGAPNTQYFGPGTRLTVL.